The TCR beta chain described here comes from a study of blood T cell repertoires in COVID-19. About the study: Specimens from acute and convalescent COVID-19 originated in the United States, Italy and Spain. The analysed material was cDNA or gDNA that came from T cells, B-cell-depleted T cells, or PBMCs.

The V end lost 7 bases, the J end lost 5 bases, and 8 bases lay between the germline ends. The germline CDR1 and CDR2 sequences are MNHEY and SVGAGI. This CDR3 is 11 amino acids long. Original processing methods: Reference gene primer amplification gave estimated nucleated cell counts. Some clones are missing from TCRdb's copy, which holds only in-frame ones; the method was immunoSEQ multiplex PCR. D and trimming were read from the DNA, whereas the V and J calls and clone size are those reported in that table. This repertoire shows approximately 200,000 clones, approximately 83% found once; its top ten account for roughly 2.4%.

This receptor was identified in a woman aged 60-75 years with acute or convalescent COVID-19. V and J are TRBV6-5 and TRBJ1-2; D is unclear. The sample consisted of peripheral blood. This CDR3 reads CASTEGYGYTF. The CDR3 DNA sequence: TGTGCCAGCACCGAGGGATATGGCTACACCTTC.